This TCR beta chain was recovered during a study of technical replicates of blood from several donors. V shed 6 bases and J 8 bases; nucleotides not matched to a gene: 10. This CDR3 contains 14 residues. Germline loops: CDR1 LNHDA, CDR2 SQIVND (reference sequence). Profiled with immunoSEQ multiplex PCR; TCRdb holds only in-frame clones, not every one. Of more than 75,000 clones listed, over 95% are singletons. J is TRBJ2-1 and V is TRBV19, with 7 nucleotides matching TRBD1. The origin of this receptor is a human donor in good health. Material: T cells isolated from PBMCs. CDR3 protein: CASSTMTGLDEQFF. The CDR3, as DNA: TGTGCCAGTAGCACGATGACAGGGTTGGATGAGCAGTTCTTC.